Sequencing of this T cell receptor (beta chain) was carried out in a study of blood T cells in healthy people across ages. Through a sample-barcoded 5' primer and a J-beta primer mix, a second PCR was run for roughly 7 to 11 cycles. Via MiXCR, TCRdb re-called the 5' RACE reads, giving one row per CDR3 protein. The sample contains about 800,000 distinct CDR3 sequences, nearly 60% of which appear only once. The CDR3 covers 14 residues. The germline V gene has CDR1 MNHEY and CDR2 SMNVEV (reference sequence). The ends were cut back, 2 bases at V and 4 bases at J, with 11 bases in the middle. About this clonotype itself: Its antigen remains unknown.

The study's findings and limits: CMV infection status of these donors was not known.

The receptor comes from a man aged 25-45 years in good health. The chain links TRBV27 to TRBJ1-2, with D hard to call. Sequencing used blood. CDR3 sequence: CASSLNQYLYGYTF. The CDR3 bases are TGTGCCAGCAGTTTAAACCAATACCTCTATGGCTACACCTTC.